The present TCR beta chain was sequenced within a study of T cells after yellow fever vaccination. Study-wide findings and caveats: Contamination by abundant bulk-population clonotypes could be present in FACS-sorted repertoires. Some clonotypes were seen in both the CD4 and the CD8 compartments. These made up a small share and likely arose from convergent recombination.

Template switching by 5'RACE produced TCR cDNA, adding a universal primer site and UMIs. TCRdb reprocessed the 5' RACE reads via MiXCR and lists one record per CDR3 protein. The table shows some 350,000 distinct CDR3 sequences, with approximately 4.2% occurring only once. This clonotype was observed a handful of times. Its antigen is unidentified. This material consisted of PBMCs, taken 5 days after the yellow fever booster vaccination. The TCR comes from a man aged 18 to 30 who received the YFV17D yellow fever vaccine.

The CDR3: CASSEIGPAGAEQFF. CDR3 nucleotides: TGTGCCAGCAGTGAAATTGGGCCAGCAGGGGCTGAGCAGTTCTTC. The chain joins TRBV2 to TRBJ2-1; possibly TRBD1 for D (6 bases). CDR3 length equals 15 residues. CDR1 is SNHLY, CDR2 FYNNEI, per germline. V was clipped by 2 bases and J by 9 bases, with 17 bases between them. Supplemented by reference TRBV2 and TRBJ2-1, the full variable domain reads EPEVTQTPSHQVTQMGQEVILRCVPISNHLYFYWYRQILGQKVEFLVSFYNNEISEKSEIFDDQFSVERPDGSNFTLKIRSTKLEDSAMYFCASSEIGPAGAEQFFGPGTRLTVL.